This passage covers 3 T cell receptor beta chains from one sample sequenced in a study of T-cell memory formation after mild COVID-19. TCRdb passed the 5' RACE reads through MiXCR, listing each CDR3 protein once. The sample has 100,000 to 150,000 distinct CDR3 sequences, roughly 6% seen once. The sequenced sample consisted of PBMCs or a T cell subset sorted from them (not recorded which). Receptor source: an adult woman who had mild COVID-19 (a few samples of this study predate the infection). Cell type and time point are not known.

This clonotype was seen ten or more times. CDR3 coding DNA: TGTGCCAGCAGCCAAGATTGGGAGTACGAGCAGTACTTC. Its protein product is CASSQDWEYEQYF. The chain carries TRBV4-2 and TRBJ2-7, with D perhaps matching TRBD2 (5 bases). The germline V and J ends were trimmed by 0 bases and 4 bases, with 7 bases remaining between them. CDR1 and CDR2 (germline): LGHNA, YNFKEQ. There are 13 residues in the CDR3.

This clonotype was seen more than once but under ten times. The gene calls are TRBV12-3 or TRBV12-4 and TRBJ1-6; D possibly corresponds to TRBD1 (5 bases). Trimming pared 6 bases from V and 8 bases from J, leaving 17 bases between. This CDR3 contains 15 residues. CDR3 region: CASSPMGGSHSPLHF. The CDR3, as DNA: TGTGCCAGCAGCCCCATGGGGGGATCCCATTCACCCCTCCACTTT.

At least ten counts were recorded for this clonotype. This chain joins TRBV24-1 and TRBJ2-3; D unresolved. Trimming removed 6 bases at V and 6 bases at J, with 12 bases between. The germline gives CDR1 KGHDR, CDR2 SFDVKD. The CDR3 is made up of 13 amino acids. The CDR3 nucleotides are TGTGCCACCAGTAAGGGTGCAGGTGATACGCAGTATTTT. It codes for CATSKGAGDTQYF.